Sequencing of this T cell receptor beta chain was carried out in a study of beta chain features in type 1 diabetes. Study-level background: Regarding age, gender and cell yields, patients proved similar to healthy donors. Notes on the study in general: PCR might show a preference for shorter templates, equally across patients and controls. The similarity of naive, central memory and Treg TCRB repertoires appeared greater among patients than among healthy donors. Fewer insertions but more deletions were seen at VDJ junctions in type 1 diabetes patients. There was a moderate but significant shortening of TCRB CDR3s in all four CD4+ subsets of Type 1 diabetes patients.

The isolated RNA, all of it, was reverse transcribed, so expressed TCRB transcripts were what got sequenced. Some clones are missing from TCRdb's copy, which holds only in-frame ones; the method was immunoSEQ multiplex PCR. The sample has approximately 130,000 clones, 15% to 20% seen once. This clone was picked up many times. The antigen is not known. This same CDR3 is encoded by further DNA sequences in the sample. The CDR3 has 17 amino acids. V dropped 5 bases and J dropped 2; count of bases not matched to a gene: 12. Germline CDR1 SGHAT, CDR2 FQNNGV. The clonotype was recovered from a man younger than 35 with type 1 diabetes. The chain links TRBV11-2 to TRBJ2-1; 7 bases are a match to TRBD1. The sample comprised central memory CD4+ T cells from blood. The CDR3 nucleotides read TGTGCCAGCAGCAACCAATACAGGGGTCGGACCTACAATGAGCAGTTCTTC. Protein sequence: CASSNQYRGRTYNEQFF.